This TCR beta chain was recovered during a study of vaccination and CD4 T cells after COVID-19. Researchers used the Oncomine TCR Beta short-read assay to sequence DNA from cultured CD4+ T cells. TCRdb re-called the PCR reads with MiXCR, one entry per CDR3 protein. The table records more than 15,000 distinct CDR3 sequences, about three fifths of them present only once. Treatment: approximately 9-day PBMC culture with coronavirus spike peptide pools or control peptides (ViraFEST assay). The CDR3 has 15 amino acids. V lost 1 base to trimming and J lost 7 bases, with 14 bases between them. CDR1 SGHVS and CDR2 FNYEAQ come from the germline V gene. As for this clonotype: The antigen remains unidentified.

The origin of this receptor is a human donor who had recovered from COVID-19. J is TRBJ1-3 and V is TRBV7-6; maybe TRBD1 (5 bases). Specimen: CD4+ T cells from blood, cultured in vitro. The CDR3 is CASSLGGTPRNTIYF. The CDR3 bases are TGTGCCAGCAGCTTAGGCGGGACCCCACGGAACACCATATATTTT.